This is a list of T cell receptor beta chains from one sample in a study of type 1 and type 2 diabetes patients. TCRdb re-called the multiplex PCR reads with MiXCR, one entry per CDR3 protein. Of under 300,000 distinct CDR3 sequences listed, around 50% are singletons. The sequencing input was peripheral blood mononuclear cells (PBMCs). Receptor source: a man younger than 35 with type 2 diabetes. CDR3s include the opening cysteine and the closing phenylalanine or tryptophan. The order of the fields is J gene, D gene, V gene, clone size, CDR3 DNA, CDR3 protein. The D gene is left open where the match is weak. Not all rows give a size; the values are once, few, many and, for expanded clones, a class.

TRBJ2-5,NA,TRBV2,once,TGTGCCAGCAGCCGGGACGGCGATAACCCGTACCAAGAGACCCAGTACTTC,CASSRDGDNPYQETQYF
TRBJ2-3,TRBD2,TRBV20-1,NA,TGCAGTGCTAGAGTTGTAGCGGGAGCGAATACGCAGTATTTT,CSARVVAGANTQYF
TRBJ2-3,TRBD1,TRBV2,NA,TGTGCCAGCAAGAAACAGGGGGCCGGCACAGATACGCAGTATTTT,CASKKQGAGTDTQYF
TRBJ2-5,TRBD2,TRBV19,many,TGTGCCAGTAGCCCCCCTCTAGCGGAGCAAGAGACCCAGTACTTC,CASSPPLAEQETQYF
TRBJ1-2,NA,TRBV6-2/TRBV6-3,NA,TGTGCCAGCAGCCGGAACCCTCAAGGGAGCAACTATGGCTACACCTTC,CASSRNPQGSNYGYTF
TRBJ1-2,NA,TRBV6-1,NA,TGTGCCAGCAGTGAAATCACGACAGGCGTAACATCGGGAGGCTACACCTTC,CASSEITTGVTSGGYTF
TRBJ2-5,TRBD2,TRBV6-6,many,TGTGCCAGCAGTTACTTTGGACTAGCGGGGGAGTGGGAGACCCAGTACTTC,CASSYFGLAGEWETQYF
TRBJ1-6,NA,TRBV2,NA,TGTGCCAGCAGTGAAACCCAGGGCTCCTATAATTCACCCCTCCACTTT,CASSETQGSYNSPLHF
TRBJ2-1,TRBD2,TRBV7-6,few,TGTGCTAGCAGCCCAGAGGCGGGAGGCCACAATGAGCAGTTCTTC,CASSPEAGGHNEQFF
TRBJ2-5,TRBD1,TRBV12-3/TRBV12-4,few,TGTGCCAGCAGTAACGACAGGGTCGAGACCCAGTACTTC,CASSNDRVETQYF
TRBJ1-2,NA,TRBV4-1,NA,TGCGCCAGCAGCCAAGGGGGGGCAGCCGCTGGGGGGCTTGGCTACACCTTC,CASSQGGAAAGGLGYTF
TRBJ2-6,NA,TRBV5-1,NA,TGCGCCAGCAGCCTAAGCACTGGGGCCAACGTCCTGACTTTC,CASSLSTGANVLTF
TRBJ1-1,NA,TRBV14,few,TGTGCCAGCAGCCAATTCAGGAACACTGAAGCTTTCTTT,CASSQFRNTEAFF
TRBJ1-1,NA,TRBV30,NA,TGTGCCTGCCAGGACACTGAAGCTTTCTTT,CACQDTEAFF
TRBJ2-1,NA,TRBV25-1,NA,TGTGCCAGCAGTGAAGAGTCCGGACCTCGGATGGATGAGCAGTTCTTC,CASSEESGPRMDEQFF
TRBJ1-4,NA,TRBV19,NA,TGTGCCAGTAGTTTACAGGGAGGAAAACTGTTTTTT,CASSLQGGKLFF
TRBJ1-5,NA,TRBV6-6,NA,TGTGCCAGCACCGAGGAGGCGGGGTCAGGGAATCAGCCCCAGCATTTT,CASTEEAGSGNQPQHF
TRBJ1-1,TRBD1,TRBV19,NA,TGTGCCAGTAGTAGAGGGGACAGGGCCCAATTT,CASSRGDRAQF
TRBJ2-3,NA,TRBV27,few,TGTGCCAGCAGTCAAGGACTTACCACAGATACGCAGTATTTT,CASSQGLTTDTQYF
TRBJ2-1,NA,TRBV30,NA,TGTGCCTGGAGTTTAACAGGGCTGCGCAATGAGCAGTTCTTC,CAWSLTGLRNEQFF
TRBJ2-3,TRBD1,TRBV4-1,few,TGCGCCAGCAGCCCCACCCCTGGACAGGGGTTGAACACTGCAGATACGCAGTATTTT,CASSPTPGQGLNTADTQYF
TRBJ2-2,TRBD1,TRBV10-1,few,TGCGCCAGCTCCCCGGGACAGGGTTCCGGGGAGCTGTTTTTT,CASSPGQGSGELFF
TRBJ1-5,NA,TRBV27,few,TGTGCCAGCAGCCCCCTCCCGATTGGTTCGCAGCCCCAGCATTTT,CASSPLPIGSQPQHF
TRBJ2-3,NA,TRBV20-1,NA,TGCAGTGCTAGATGGACCCTGACTTATTCTGCGCAGTATTTT,CSARWTLTYSAQYF
TRBJ1-4,NA,TRBV25-1,NA,TGTGCCAGCAGTCGGGGAGGGAAACTGTTTTTT,CASSRGGKLFF
TRBJ1-1,NA,TRBV7-8,NA,TGTGCCAGCAGCTCGATCGGGACACTGAACACTGAAGCTTTCTTT,CASSSIGTLNTEAFF
TRBJ2-7,TRBD2,TRBV19,few,TGTGCCAGTACCCGAGGGCCACTAGCGGGAGGGTCCCCTTACGAGCAGTACTTC,CASTRGPLAGGSPYEQYF
TRBJ2-7,NA,TRBV2,NA,TGTGCCAGCAGTTTAAAGGCAGGGACCTTCTACGAGCAGTACTTC,CASSLKAGTFYEQYF
TRBJ2-5,NA,TRBV9,NA,TGTGCCAGCAGCGTAGCTAGGGGGAGAGGGGGGCAAGAGACCCAGTACTTC,CASSVARGRGGQETQYF
TRBJ1-2,NA,TRBV10-1,many,TGCGCCAGCAGCTCAGACAGCCTCTATGGCTACACCTTC,CASSSDSLYGYTF
TRBJ2-3,NA,TRBV27,few,TGTGCCAGCAGTCCGCTCCTACTCACAGATACGCAGTATTTT,CASSPLLLTDTQYF
TRBJ2-7,NA,TRBV24-1,NA,TGTGCCACCAGTGATACAAACGAGCAGTACTTC,CATSDTNEQYF
TRBJ1-2,NA,TRBV12-3/TRBV12-4,many,TGTGCCAGCAGTTTAGCGGGAGGCTACACCTTC,CASSLAGGYTF
TRBJ2-7,NA,TRBV20-1,NA,TGCAGTGCTAGAGGGGCCGTACGTCGGCGAAACAGCTCCTACGAGCAGTACTTC,CSARGAVRRRNSSYEQYF
TRBJ1-1,NA,TRBV4-1,NA,TGCGCCAGCAGCCAAGGGGGCGTGAGGGGTTTGGCTGAAGCTTTCTTT,CASSQGGVRGLAEAFF
TRBJ2-7,NA,TRBV30,once,TGTGCCTGGAGCAAAGCCTACGAGCAGTACTTC,CAWSKAYEQYF
TRBJ1-2,NA,TRBV6-5,few,TGTGCCAGCAGCTCCGGTACAGGGACCACCTATGGCTACACCTTC,CASSSGTGTTYGYTF
TRBJ2-7,NA,TRBV12-3/TRBV12-4,NA,TGTGCCAGCAGTTTCACGCCCGGACACGAGCAGTACTTC,CASSFTPGHEQYF
TRBJ2-5,TRBD1,TRBV10-3,NA,TGTGCCAGCAGTGTAGACAGGGCCCAAGAGACCCAGTACTTC,CASSVDRAQETQYF
TRBJ2-3,NA,TRBV10-3,many,TGTGCCATCAGTGAGTCAGTTAGGGGAAAACATTTT,CAISESVRGKHF
TRBJ2-7,NA,TRBV7-2,NA,TGTGCCAGCAGCCCCCATTTAGGGAAGACCGAGCAGTACTTC,CASSPHLGKTEQYF
TRBJ2-7,TRBD2,TRBV27,NA,TGTGCCAGCAGTCCGACGAGCGGGAGCTCCTACGAGCAGTACTTC,CASSPTSGSSYEQYF
TRBJ2-7,NA,TRBV12-3/TRBV12-4,NA,TGTGCCAGCAGTTTAGGACAGGATAAAAACTCCTACGAGCTGTACTTC,CASSLGQDKNSYELYF
TRBJ1-5,NA,TRBV2,NA,TGTGCCAGCAGTGAAGGTACAGCGAATCAGCCCCAGCATTTT,CASSEGTANQPQHF
TRBJ1-1,NA,TRBV19,NA,TGTGCCAGTAGTATTTTGCCGGTAAACACTGAAGCTTTCTTT,CASSILPVNTEAFF
TRBJ2-7,TRBD2,TRBV19,NA,TGTGCCAGTAGTATAGCGGGAGGTACCTACGAGCAGTACTTC,CASSIAGGTYEQYF
TRBJ1-1,NA,TRBV5-1,NA,TGCGCCAGCAGCTTGGATAGTGGGTATAACACTGAAGCTTTCTTT,CASSLDSGYNTEAFF
TRBJ2-5,TRBD2,TRBV19,NA,TGTGCCAGTAGTTCCAGCTTCTTAGCGGGGGAAGAGACCCAGTACTTC,CASSSSFLAGEETQYF
TRBJ2-2,NA,TRBV6-5,NA,TGTGCCAGCAGTTATGGGTCTCCAACTGGAACTTTTGGGGGGGAGCTGTTTTTT,CASSYGSPTGTFGGELFF